Sequencing of this T cell receptor beta chain was carried out in a study of STAT5B mutations in CD4+ large granular lymphocyte leukemia. General observations from the study: No patients shared main leukemic clonotypes, though around 27% appeared at low frequency elsewhere. CD4-sorted patient repertoires seemed more clonal than healthy CD4+ repertoires. 8/27 top patient clones versus 2/35 control clones were TRBV06-family.

The V gene lost 0 bases and the J gene lost 0 bases, with 9 bases spanning the gap. Germline lookup yields CDR1 SGHTA and CDR2 FQGNSA. CDR3 length: 16 residues. Sequencing was at survey level. Libraries were prepared by immunoSEQ multiplex PCR; TCRdb keeps only in-frame clonotypes and omits some of them. The table shows almost 30,000 clones, with roughly three quarters occurring only once. A note on this clone: Its antigen is undetermined.

The sample taken for sequencing was CD4+ T cells from blood buffy coats. The TCR sequence derives from a human donor in good health. V is TRBV7-2 and J is TRBJ2-1; the D gene is possibly TRBD2 (7 bases). Here the CDR3 DNA reads TGTGCCAGCAGCTTAGCGGCGGGGGCCTCCTACAATGAGCAGTTCTTC. Its protein is CASSLAAGASYNEQFF. The full variable domain, rest sourced from reference TRBV7-2 and TRBJ2-1, is GAGVSQSPSNKVTEKGKDVELRCDPISGHTALYWYRQSLGQGLEFLIYFQGNSAPDKSGLPSDRFSAERTGGSVSTLTIQRTQQEDSAVYLCASSLAAGASYNEQFFGPGTRLTVL.